This entry concerns a single T cell receptor beta chain. Its antigen is unidentified. This entry is derived from a study of cytomegalovirus exposure and HLA in healthy donors. Study in general: From about 170 million T cells, an earlier analysis saw approximately 110 million unique TCR beta sequences.

Broader study findings: Some highly shared sequence variants likely arose as a pipeline artifact.

The germline gives CDR1 KGHSH, CDR2 LQKENI. CDR3 length: 13 residues. Trimming took 4 bases from V and 3 from J, leaving 7 bases between them. Vbeta (60) and Jbeta (13) primers were used in the PCR. Original processing notes: There were around 80 million unique TCR beta chains by a later count, and approximately 12 million of them were shared. The assay was immunoSEQ multiplex PCR, and TCRdb's table has in-frame clones only and misses some. That table is the source of V, J and clone size, and D and trimming were worked out from the DNA. The table has about 180,000 clones, more than 65% seen once. This sequence originates from a woman in her twenties or thirties in good health and CMV-seropositive. The specimen sequenced was PBMCs. The genes are TRBV18 and TRBJ2-1; D is possibly TRBD1 (5 bases). CDR3 sequence: CASSRDSYNEQFF. The CDR3 DNA is TGTGCCAGCTCACGAGACAGCTACAATGAGCAGTTCTTC.